What follows are 18 T cell receptor beta chains derived from one specimen sequenced in a study of spatial heterogeneity in lung cancer. Findings and limits, study-wide: Tumors with more nonsynonymous mutations had more expanded intratumoral alpha and beta TCRs.

One entry per CDR3 protein, called by TCRdb with MiXCR from the 5' RACE reads. The top ten hold almost 25% of the sample, which has 13,000 or so distinct CDR3 sequences, approximately 5.5% seen once. No antigens are known for them. Stated time point: sample taken at primary tumor resection. Sequenced material: lung tumor tissue, taken at surgery. All receptors derive from a male donor with early-stage non-small cell lung cancer.

With regard to this clonotype: As an off-target read in a library built for alpha chains, this beta chain has a frequency of little significance. The V gene is TRBV7-2, the J gene TRBJ1-4; D not resolved. The germline gives CDR1 SGHTA, CDR2 FQGNSA. Trimming removed 3 bases from V and 0 bases from J, with 11 bases in between. The CDR3 is 16 residues long. CDR3 in amino acids: CASSFLGGTTNEKLFF. CDR3 nucleotides: TGTGCCAGCAGCTTCCTGGGTGGTACAACTAATGAAAAACTGTTTTTT. Supplemented by reference TRBV7-2 and TRBJ1-4, the full variable domain reads GAGVSQSPSNKVTEKGKDVELRCDPISGHTALYWYRQSLGQGLEFLIYFQGNSAPDKSGLPSDRFSAERTGGSVSTLTIQRTQQEDSAVYLCASSFLGGTTNEKLFFGSGTQLSVL.

This clonotype was recorded a few times. For a library built for alpha chains, this beta chain is a stray read; little rests on its size. The gene calls are TRBV5-1 and TRBJ2-3, with 9 positions matching TRBD2. Germline V gene lookup returns CDR1 SGHRS and CDR2 YFSETQ. With V trimmed by 0 bases and J by 4 bases, 3 bases remained unmatched. The CDR3 contains 15 residues. The CDR3 spells CASSLEVAGADTQYF. For the CDR3, the DNA is TGCGCCAGCAGCTTGGAGGTAGCGGGGGCAGATACGCAGTATTTT.

This clonotype was seen many times. Since the library was made to target alpha chains, this beta chain is a stray read and its abundance is not meaningful. The chain links TRBV3-1 to TRBJ2-5, with D possibly TRBD1 on 6 matching bases. V was clipped by 3 bases and J by 1 base, with 12 bases between them. CDR1 is LGHDT, CDR2 YNNKEL, per germline (reference sequence). The CDR3 runs 15 residues. CDR3 residues: CASSQIGGIQETQYF. The CDR3 nucleotides read TGTGCCAGCAGCCAGATAGGGGGTATCCAAGAGACCCAGTACTTC.

This clonotype was observed many times. This beta chain lies outside the target of a library built for alpha chains; its clone size means little. V gene TRBV7-9 combines with J gene TRBJ2-7; no firm D call. This CDR3 region has 12 residues. Germline V lookup: CDR1 SEHNR, CDR2 FQNEAQ (reference sequence). The V end lost 0 bases, the J end lost 7 bases, and 7 bases lay between the germline ends. The CDR3 loop reads CASSLARGEQYF. The CDR3 nucleotides are TGTGCCAGCAGCTTAGCGCGTGGAGAGCAGTACTTC.

About this clonotype: A library prepared for alpha chains yielded this beta chain as an off-target read; its size is of little meaning. This chain uses TRBV3-1 with TRBJ2-3; 8 nucleotides line up with TRBD2. V dropped 4 bases and J dropped 2; count of bases not matched to a gene: 14. CDR1 and CDR2 from the germline V gene are LGHDT and YNNKEL (reference sequence). The CDR3 extends over 18 amino acids. CDR3 DNA sequence: TGTGCCAGCAGCCGTGCTTGGGTGCCGGGGGGGAACACAGATACGCAGTATTTT. It specifies CASSRAWVPGGNTDTQYF.

There are many counts of this clonotype. This beta chain appears as a stray read in a library generated for alpha chains; its size is not informative. The chain is built from TRBV20-1 and TRBJ2-7, with 8 bases that match TRBD1. The CDR3 loop spans 13 amino acids. With V trimmed by 6 bases and J by 4 bases, 8 bases remained unmatched. The V gene's germline CDR1 is DFQATT and CDR2 SNEGSKA (reference sequence). The CDR3: CSAKTGAHYEQYF. The CDR3 DNA follows: TGCAGTGCCAAGACAGGGGCCCATTACGAGCAGTACTTC.

This clonotype is medium-sized in the sample. Since it is a stray read in a library aimed at alpha chains, this beta chain has a size that is not meaningful. The CDR3, as DNA: TGCAGTGCTAGAGAGGGACGCCTGAGCTCCTATAATTCACCCCTCCACTTT. It encodes CSAREGRLSSYNSPLHF. The V gene is TRBV20-1, the J gene TRBJ1-6, with a weak D call TRBD1 (5 bases). In germline, CDR1 is DFQATT, CDR2 SNEGSKA (reference sequence). Trimming left V 0 bases short and J 0 bases short, with 12 bases between. This CDR3 contains 17 residues.

This clonotype was picked up many times. Found in a library prepared for alpha chains, this beta chain is an off-target read, and its abundance has little meaning. The rearrangement joins TRBV2 to TRBJ2-5; TRBD2 is a possible D gene (5 bases). The CDR3 loop spans 13 amino acids. Per germline, CDR1 SNHLY and CDR2 FYNNEI. Trimming removed 8 bases from V and 5 bases from J, with 15 bases in between. As DNA, the CDR3 is TGTGCCAGCGAGGCGGGCGGGCTTGAGACCCAGTACTTC. Protein product: CASEAGGLETQYF.

This clonotype was detected many times. This beta chain appears as a stray read in a library generated for alpha chains; its size is not informative. The J gene is TRBJ2-1, the V gene TRBV5-1; the D gene could be TRBD1 or TRBD2 (6 bases each). Germline V gives CDR1 SGHRS, CDR2 YFSETQ. The CDR3 sequence is 16 residues long. The V end was cut by 4 bases, the J end by 0 bases, with 14 bases between. CDR3 residues: CASSVGGLGSYNEQFF. The CDR3 DNA reads as TGCGCCAGCAGCGTTGGGGGGCTCGGCTCCTACAATGAGCAGTTCTTC.

This clonotype was observed a few times. This beta chain appears as a stray read in a library generated for alpha chains; its size is not informative. This chain uses TRBV14 with TRBJ2-1, with D possibly matching TRBD2 (6 bases). The V gene lost 1 base and the J gene lost 4 bases, with 14 bases spanning the gap. The germline gives CDR1 SGHDN, CDR2 FVKESK. The CDR3 loop spans 16 amino acids. This CDR3 reads CASSQVGGTWYNEQFF. CDR3 in DNA: TGTGCCAGCAGCCAAGTTGGAGGGACTTGGTACAATGAGCAGTTCTTC.

This clonotype has ten or more counts. Little can be read into the size of this beta chain, an off-target read in a library designed for alpha chains. The CDR3 region is CASSLVITTDTQYF. DNA of the CDR3: TGTGCCAGCAGCTTAGTGATTACGACGGATACGCAGTATTTT. The V and J genes are TRBV7-2 and TRBJ2-3; D is unresolved. CDR3 size: 14 residues. The germline CDR1 and CDR2 sequences are SGHTA and FQGNSA. With 1 base removed from V and 6 bases from J, the gap between germline ends came to 11 bases.

A word on this clonotype: The size of this beta chain means little, since it is a stray read in a library made for alpha chains. V is TRBV7-9 and J is TRBJ2-5, with D maybe TRBD1 (6 bases). CDR3 size: 14 residues. V shed 4 bases and J shed 5 bases, with 14 bases lying between them. Germline V CDR1 and CDR2: SEHNR, FQNEAQ (reference sequence). CDR3 nucleotide sequence: TGTGCCAGCAGCTCTGGGGGCAGGCCTGAGACCCAGTACTTC. As protein: CASSSGGRPETQYF.

Many counts were recorded for this clonotype. Because this beta chain is a stray read in a library intended to capture alpha chains, its abundance should not be given much weight. V gene TRBV12-3 or TRBV12-4 combines with J gene TRBJ2-1; D is unresolved. V lost 3 bases to trimming and J lost 2 bases, with 8 bases between them. This CDR3 comprises 14 residues. CDR3 DNA: TGTGCCAGCAGTTTTGCAGGTACCTACAATGAGCAGTTCTTC. Translating gives CASSFAGTYNEQFF.

In its sample, this clonotype was seen many times. This beta chain is off target for a library built for alpha chains, so its abundance means little. The rearrangement links TRBV4-1 to TRBJ2-3; D possibly corresponds to TRBD1 (5 bases). CDR3 length equals 15 residues. V lost 2 bases and J lost 0, with 9 bases in between. CDR1 is MGHRA and CDR2 is YSYEKL in the germline V gene. The CDR3 sequence: CASSQKTASTDTQYF. The CDR3, as DNA: TGCGCCAGCAGCCAAAAGACAGCCAGCACAGATACGCAGTATTTT.

This clonotype was seen at least ten times. For a library built for alpha chains, this beta chain is a stray read; little rests on its size. This chain connects TRBV7-8 to TRBJ2-1; D remains unclear. Germline V lookup: CDR1 SGHVS, CDR2 FQNEAQ. V dropped 1 base and J dropped 5 bases, with 6 bases sitting between them. The length of the CDR3 is 13 residues. The chain's CDR3 is CASSLGQNNEQFF. CDR3 nucleotides: TGTGCCAGCAGCTTAGGGCAGAACAATGAGCAGTTCTTC.

This clonotype has just a few counts. In a library made to pick up alpha chains, this beta chain is a stray read with a size that means little. The chain recombines TRBV19 with TRBJ1-2; no reliable D call. This CDR3 contains 12 residues. Germline V lookup: CDR1 LNHDA, CDR2 SQIVND (reference sequence). V lost 0 bases, J lost 4 bases, and 3 bases lay in between. The CDR3: CASSIDGYGYTF. The CDR3 DNA reads TGTGCCAGTAGTATAGATGGCTATGGCTACACCTTC.

This clonotype has at least ten counts. Within a library made for alpha chains, this beta chain is off target, and its count is uninformative. The chain links TRBV6-6 to TRBJ2-3, with a tentative D call TRBD1 (5 bases). V dropped 6 bases and J dropped 1 base, with 20 bases sitting between them. CDR3 length: 17 residues. The germline V gene encodes CDR1 MNHNY and CDR2 SVGAGI (reference sequence). The CDR3 bases are TGTGCCAGCAGACTCCCGGAAGGGGCCCGGGGCACAGATACGCAGTATTTT. It translates to CASRLPEGARGTDTQYF.

A few counts support this clonotype. The library was built for alpha chains, so this beta chain is an off-target read and its size means little. In nucleotides, the CDR3 is TGCAGCGTTGAATTCGCAGGGTACAACTATGGCTACACCTTC. Translated, it gives CSVEFAGYNYGYTF. This chain links TRBV29-1 with TRBJ1-2; D may be TRBD1 (5 bases). With 2 bases removed from V and 2 bases from J, the gap between germline ends came to 12 bases. CDR1 SQVTM and CDR2 ANQGSEA come from the germline V gene. CDR3 length equals 14 residues.